Listed below are T cell receptor beta chains from one sample, sequenced in a study of blood T cells in healthy people across ages. MiXCR, run by TCRdb on the 5' RACE reads, gives a single entry per CDR3 protein. The table shows some 930,000 distinct CDR3 sequences, with just under 30% occurring only once. This sample was also put to use in a study of T cells of mothers and their children.

The sequencing input was blood. All receptors derive from a woman in her forties in good health. CDR3s include the opening cysteine and the closing phenylalanine or tryptophan. Each record gives: V gene, J gene, D gene, clone size, CDR3 protein, CDR3 DNA. A D gene is named only where the DNA matches it firmly. Expanded clones are given a class, and other clones once, few, many or no size at all.

v_call: TRBV20-1
j_call: TRBJ2-3
d_call: -
clone_size: few
cdr3_aa: CSARDSFSTDTQYF
cdr3_nt: TGCAGTGCTAGAGATTCTTTCTCTACAGATACGCAGTATTTT

v_call: TRBV20-1
j_call: TRBJ2-7
d_call: TRBD1
clone_size: few
cdr3_aa: CSADSGTGGLEQYF
cdr3_nt: TGCAGTGCGGACTCCGGGACAGGGGGTCTCGAGCAGTACTTC

v_call: TRBV20-1
j_call: TRBJ1-5
d_call: -
clone_size: -
cdr3_aa: CSTSQGGQPQHF
cdr3_nt: TGCAGTACTAGTCAGGGCGGTCAGCCCCAGCATTTT

v_call: TRBV18
j_call: TRBJ2-3
d_call: -
clone_size: few
cdr3_aa: CASSPEVFTDTQYF
cdr3_nt: TGTGCCAGCTCACCGGAGGTCTTCACAGATACGCAGTATTTT

v_call: TRBV5-1
j_call: TRBJ1-6
d_call: -
clone_size: -
cdr3_aa: CASSPDTGNSPLHF
cdr3_nt: TGCGCCAGCAGTCCGGACACGGGTAATTCACCCCTCCACTTT

v_call: TRBV27
j_call: TRBJ2-2
d_call: -
clone_size: -
cdr3_aa: CASTVSGNTGELFF
cdr3_nt: TGTGCCAGCACCGTTAGCGGGAACACCGGGGAGCTGTTTTTT

v_call: TRBV24-1
j_call: TRBJ2-5
d_call: -
clone_size: many
cdr3_aa: CATSHGQETQYF
cdr3_nt: TGTGCCACCAGTCACGGGCAAGAGACCCAGTACTTC

v_call: TRBV18
j_call: TRBJ2-7
d_call: -
clone_size: few
cdr3_aa: CASSPILDSYEQYF
cdr3_nt: TGTGCCAGCTCACCCATCCTCGACAGCTACGAGCAGTACTTC

v_call: TRBV6-2/TRBV6-3
j_call: TRBJ2-5
d_call: -
clone_size: many
cdr3_aa: CASSPGTGSEETQYF
cdr3_nt: TGTGCCAGCAGTCCGGGGACTGGTTCTGAGGAGACCCAGTACTTC

v_call: TRBV20-1
j_call: TRBJ2-1
d_call: TRBD1
clone_size: -
cdr3_aa: CSAQTGYYNEQFF
cdr3_nt: TGCAGTGCCCAGACAGGGTACTACAATGAGCAGTTCTTC

v_call: TRBV20-1
j_call: TRBJ1-1
d_call: -
clone_size: few
cdr3_aa: CSASPSTGIDTEAFF
cdr3_nt: TGCAGTGCTAGTCCCTCCACAGGGATCGACACTGAAGCTTTCTTT

v_call: TRBV5-1
j_call: TRBJ2-7
d_call: -
clone_size: -
cdr3_aa: CASSPGVGGNYEQYF
cdr3_nt: TGCGCCAGCAGCCCTGGAGTCGGGGGAAACTACGAGCAGTACTTC

v_call: TRBV7-2
j_call: TRBJ2-7
d_call: -
clone_size: -
cdr3_aa: CASSQGLRSYEQYF
cdr3_nt: TGTGCCAGCAGCCAGGGACTGCGCTCCTACGAGCAGTACTTC

v_call: TRBV20-1
j_call: TRBJ2-1
d_call: TRBD2
clone_size: many
cdr3_aa: CSAPSGGNSYNEQFF
cdr3_nt: TGCAGTGCACCCAGCGGGGGGAATTCCTACAATGAGCAGTTCTTC

v_call: TRBV12-3/TRBV12-4
j_call: TRBJ2-1
d_call: -
clone_size: -
cdr3_aa: CASSLGRGEYNEQFF
cdr3_nt: TGTGCCAGCAGTTTAGGCAGGGGCGAGTACAATGAGCAGTTCTTC

v_call: TRBV3-1
j_call: TRBJ1-6
d_call: -
clone_size: few
cdr3_aa: CASSTLQGPNSPLHF
cdr3_nt: TGTGCCAGCAGCACCCTACAGGGTCCGAATTCACCCCTCCACTTT